This T cell receptor beta chain was obtained from a study of CD8+ T cells in alopecia areata. Extracted from the samples, RNA was reverse transcribed into cDNA to serve as the sequencing template. The repertoire was sequenced with immunoSEQ multiplex PCR; TCRdb's copy has only in-frame clones and lacks some. Found here are about 280,000 clones, 58% of them singletons; the top ten hold under 2%. This clone was counted between two and nine times. Germline V CDR1 and CDR2: SGHTA, FQGNSA. Trimming cost V 3 bases and J 10 bases; bases outside gene matches: 8. The CDR3 is made up of 15 amino acids. As for treatment: oral pan-JAK inhibitor, 5-10 mg twice daily.

The input for sequencing was CD4+ T cells sorted from blood, taken at week 24, from a patient treated with tofacitinib. The chain recombines TRBV7-2 with TRBJ2-3, with 12 bases that match TRBD2. The TCR sequence derives from a human donor with alopecia areata. CDR3: CASSFGTSGPVAQYF. The CDR3 region has the DNA TGTGCCAGCAGCTTTGGGACTAGCGGGCCCGTGGCGCAGTATTTT. Full variable domain (missing parts from reference TRBV7-2 and TRBJ2-3): GAGVSQSPSNKVTEKGKDVELRCDPISGHTALYWYRQSLGQGLEFLIYFQGNSAPDKSGLPSDRFSAERTGGSVSTLTIQRTQQEDSAVYLCASSFGTSGPVAQYFGPGTRLTVL.